The text below deals with one T cell receptor (beta chain). It has no known antigen specificity. The input lacks base qualities; no much larger clone sits a single base away. Patients were selected on the basis of adequate residual fresh-frozen tumor tissue and more than two years of available survival data. An isocitrate dehydrogenase mutation was not carried by any of the glioblastoma patients, although molecular status was otherwise variable. PBMC collection took place before vaccination, two weeks after the third vaccination, and at tumor progression if progression occurred. The Qiagen DNeasy Blood extraction Kit was used for extraction of genomic DNA. This sample was taken from a study of glioma-infiltrating T cells after dendritic cell vaccination (dated by TCRdb to 2016 to 2017). Notes on the research overall: The cohort included about 15 glioblastoma patients drawn from Phase I and II dendritic cell vaccination trials, of whom 9 were newly diagnosed and 6 had recurrent disease. Tumor-infiltrating lymphocyte content was quantified and tumor and blood repertoires were compared in dendritic cell-vaccinated glioblastoma patients by deep sequencing of TCR beta CDR3 regions. To make the vaccine, monocyte-derived dendritic cells were cultured for approximately 7 days with IL-4 and GM-CSF and then pulsed overnight with autologous tumor lysate. Patients received three intradermal dendritic cell vaccine injections at biweekly intervals in the arm below the axilla. Survival after dendritic cell vaccination was correlated with TCR sequencing metrics, including TIL content and tumor-blood repertoire overlap. Patients received autologous tumor lysate-pulsed dendritic cell vaccination between 2003 and 2012.

The immunoSEQ assay amplified TCRB CDR3 regions from about 2 micrograms of genomic DNA, or from all available DNA when less than that amount was available. The multiplex PCR employed 60 forward primers targeting TCR V beta segments and 13 reverse primers targeting J beta segments. To estimate reads per starting template, synthetic control templates were spiked into each sample at limiting dilution. The Illumina HiSeq System generated sequencing reads of 87 bp. The source study handled its data this way. PCR and sequencing errors were removed by a nearest neighbor algorithm that merged closely related sequences. TCR overlap was defined as the percentage of unique tumor TCR beta sequences that were also found in the peripheral blood of the same patient. Imported from immuneACCESS, the table was reduced by TCRdb to in-frame sequences with V and J called. These copies leave out some clones; in studies compared against another copy, an unresolved V gene accounts for under half, and the cause of the remainder is not known. V and J calls and clone size are given by that table; D and trimming were obtained from the DNA. The sample table records about 92,000 clones; around 86% of these occur just once. Of the sample, 15% to 18% is held by the ten largest clones.

Study-wide findings and limitations: The TCR overlap response model with three groups was called speculative and said to need prospective validation. Higher estimated pretreatment TIL content predicted longer time to progression and overall survival after dendritic cell vaccination. The cohort was small and heterogeneous, only a few patients had full blood and tumor sets, and even fewer had initial-recurrent tumor pairs. TCR clonality showed no direct relationship with survival, which suggests that a diverse polyclonal response may be important.

V and J lose 7 bases and 11 bases, and a span of 15 bases separates them. Reading the germline V gene (reference sequence) gives CDR1 SGHNT and CDR2 YYREEE. The CDR3 covers 11 residues, taking in both the cysteine and the phenylalanine. Only CDR3 DNA is held: 33 bases, read in frame from base 1. The chain couples TRBV5-4 to TRBJ1-1; no D segment can be confidently identified. The TCR sequence derives from a human donor with glioblastoma. This material consisted of blood, taken before dendritic cell vaccination. The base sequence is TGTGCCAGCGGAACCGGGTTGCAGGCTTTCTTT. Translation gives CASGTGLQAFF.